This entry describes one TCR beta chain. Antigen: not known. V lost 4 bases, J lost 7 bases, and 11 bases lay in between. The CDR3 sequence is 12 residues long. CDR1 and CDR2 from the germline V gene are SGDLS and YYNGEE. Time point specified: week 23, last vaccination. Vaccination comprised doses that each held 300 ug of mutant IDH1 20-mer peptide, plus topical imiquimod. The study enrolled donors with new WHO grade 3 or 4 IDH1-mutant, ATRX-lost astrocytomas. The data belong to a study of a mutant IDH1 vaccine in newly diagnosed glioma. Study-level background: Patients underwent eight vaccinations, which took place in weeks 1, 3, 5, 7, 11, 15, 19 and 23.

TCRdb keeps only in-frame clones here, not all; method: immunoSEQ multiplex PCR. Seen here are roughly 38,000 clones, about four fifths observed once, and the top ten hold roughly 6.3%. The sequence came from a woman aged 40 to 50 with glioma. Some clones in this sample may be carry-over from other donors' samples. The chain couples TRBV9 to TRBJ1-2; maybe TRBD1 (6 bases). Sequenced material: PBMCs, taken from a glioma patient whose treatment included an IDH1 peptide vaccine. This CDR3 reads CASSSRGVGYTF. CDR3 nucleotides: TGTGCCAGCAGCTCCAGGGGTGTTGGCTACACCTTC.